These 15 T cell receptor beta chains originate from one sample sequenced in a study of T cell responses to AZD1222 COVID-19 vaccine. Method: immunoSEQ multiplex PCR; TCRdb's copy keeps in-frame clones and lacks some. Of fewer than 200,000 clones in the sample, roughly 90% were seen once. The sample here was peripheral blood, taken 28 days after the second AZD1222 dose. The receptors shown here come from an adult who received the AZD1222 COVID-19 vaccine.

This chain uses TRBV2 with TRBJ1-5; D ambiguous. V was shortened by 4 bases and J by 0 bases, with 10 bases between the two germline ends. The CDR3 spans 15 residues. Germline values: CDR1 SNHLY, CDR2 FYNNEI. The CDR3: CASSGAGLSNQPQHF. The CDR3 DNA reads as TGTGCCAGCAGTGGGGCAGGCCTTAGCAATCAGCCCCAGCATTTT.

The chain links TRBV7-3 to TRBJ2-3, with 11 bases matching TRBD2. Trimming at V came to 5 bases and at J to 3 bases, leaving 4 bases not matched to a gene. The CDR3 consists of 15 residues. The germline gives CDR1 SGHTA, CDR2 FQGTGA. DNA of the CDR3: TGTGCCAGCAGCAACATAGCGGGGGGGACAGATACGCAGTATTTT. This gives the protein CASSNIAGGTDTQYF.

This rearrangement joins TRBV18 to TRBJ1-2; D is ambiguous. The CDR3 is made up of 13 amino acids. Germline loops: CDR1 KGHSH, CDR2 LQKENI. Trimming removed 4 bases from V and 6 bases from J, with 12 bases in between. The CDR3: CASSQRTVDGYTF. CDR3 sequence (DNA): TGTGCCAGCTCACAACGGACCGTAGATGGCTACACCTTC.

The chain has TRBV2 and TRBJ2-4; 12 positions match TRBD2. J gave up 2 bases and V 10 bases, and 21 bases lay outside the gene matches. The CDR3 totals 20 residues. CDR1 is SNHLY and CDR2 is FYNNEI in the germline V gene. The CDR3 DNA follows: TGTGCCACCATACCCCATCTCACTAGCGGGAGGATCGCGACCAAAAACATTCAGTACTTC. Encoded protein: CATIPHLTSGRIATKNIQYF.

The count of this clone is one. The J gene is TRBJ2-1, the V gene TRBV27; 9 nucleotides line up with TRBD1. J lost 10 bases, V lost 5 bases, and 18 bases had no gene match. CDR1 is MNHEY and CDR2 is SMNVEV in the germline V gene (reference sequence). The CDR3 consists of 17 residues. The CDR3 DNA is TGTGCCAGCAGTCCTCGAGCTTCCGGGACAGGGTCGGGGGAGCAGTTCTTC. Its protein is CASSPRASGTGSGEQFF.

The chain couples TRBV2 to TRBJ2-2; D is ambiguous. CDR3 length: 13 amino acids. V was clipped by 5 bases and J by 3 bases, with 7 bases between them. Germline V CDR1 and CDR2: SNHLY, FYNNEI. DNA of the CDR3: TGTGCCAGCAGTCGGTGGGACACCGGGGAGCTGTTTTTT. Protein sequence: CASSRWDTGELFF.

J is TRBJ1-2 and V is TRBV29-1; TRBD1 matches 11 bases. V lost 7 bases to trimming and J lost 3 bases; unmatched junction nucleotides: 7. The CDR3 contains 14 residues. Germline V lookup: CDR1 SQVTM, CDR2 ANQGSEA. CDR3 DNA sequence: TGCAGCGCTCCCGGGACAGGGGGGGACTATGGCTACACCTTC. The encoded protein is CSAPGTGGDYGYTF.

The chain combines TRBV4-2 with TRBJ1-1; D gene uncertain. The ends were cut back, 4 bases at V and 4 bases at J, with 10 bases in the middle. Germline V gives CDR1 LGHNA, CDR2 YNFKEQ. CDR3 size: 13 residues. The CDR3 loop is CASSLTQTTEAFF. CDR3 in DNA: TGTGCCAGCAGCCTCACTCAGACCACTGAAGCTTTCTTT.

The V call is TRBV28, the J call TRBJ2-3, with TRBD2 as a possible D gene (6 bases). With 5 bases removed from V and 1 base from J, the gap between germline ends came to 13 bases. The CDR3 is 15 residues long. CDR1 is MDHEN, CDR2 SYDVKM, per germline. CDR3 protein: CASSPPGLRTDTQYF. In DNA form, the CDR3 reads TGTGCCAGCAGTCCCCCGGGACTCCGCACAGATACGCAGTATTTT.

V gene TRBV2 combines with J gene TRBJ1-2; a possible D gene is TRBD1 (5 bases). Trimming took 5 bases from V and 3 from J, leaving 10 bases between them. Germline CDR1 and CDR2: SNHLY and FYNNEI. The CDR3 runs to 13 residues. The CDR3 region is CASSLDIDYGYTF. CDR3 nucleotide sequence: TGTGCCAGCAGTCTGGACATTGACTATGGCTACACCTTC.

This clone was seen just once. The chain uses TRBV18 and TRBJ1-4, with D possibly matching TRBD1 (5 bases). Germline V CDR1 and CDR2: KGHSH, LQKENI. Trimming took 4 bases from V and 8 from J, leaving 11 bases between them. There are 13 residues in the CDR3. The CDR3 sequence is CASSQGRGEKLFF. In DNA, the CDR3 is TGTGCCAGCTCACAGGGAAGGGGCGAAAAACTGTTTTTT.

The rearrangement joins TRBV3-1 (or the pseudogene TRBV3-2) to TRBJ1-1, with no clear D. CDR1 is LGHDT and CDR2 is YNNKEL in the germline V gene (reference sequence). The CDR3 consists of 15 residues. Trimming left V 0 bases short and J 2 bases short, with 10 bases between. This CDR3 reads CASSQEPVINTEAFF. The CDR3 coding sequence is TGTGCCAGCAGCCAAGAACCGGTAATAAACACTGAAGCTTTCTTT.

The sample holds one count of this clone. The J gene is TRBJ2-3, the V gene TRBV5-5; 14 bases fit TRBD2. The CDR3 spans 15 residues. CDR1 and CDR2 (germline): SGHKS, YYEKEE (reference sequence). The V and J ends lost 6 bases and 5 bases, in that order; junction bases with no gene match: 5. CDR3 DNA sequence: TGTGCCAGCATCCCCGGGACTAGCGGGAGAGATACGCAGTATTTT. Translated: CASIPGTSGRDTQYF.

The CDR3 DNA is TGTGCCTGGAGCAAAGGGGTTCAGCCCCAGCATTTT. Protein: CAWSKGVQPQHF. The rearrangement uses TRBV30 and TRBJ1-5; TRBD1 is a possible D gene (5 bases). This CDR3 has 12 residues. Germline V gene sequence: CDR1 GTSNPN, CDR2 SVGIG (reference sequence). The V gene lost 3 bases and the J gene lost 6 bases, with 9 bases spanning the gap.

The chain links TRBV29-1 to TRBJ1-6; 9 nucleotides align to TRBD1. The length of the CDR3 is 13 residues. Germline V CDR1 and CDR2: SQVTM, ANQGSEA. J gave up 8 bases and V 6 bases, and 5 bases lay outside the gene matches. The CDR3 bases are TGCAGCGTCAAACAGGGGGCGTATTCACCCCTCCACTTT. This sequence encodes CSVKQGAYSPLHF. The complete variable domain, with remaining parts taken from reference TRBV29-1 and TRBJ1-6, reads SAVISQKPSRDICQRGTSLTIQCQVDSQVTMMFWYRQQPGQSLTLIATANQGSEATYESGFVIDKFPISRPNLTFSTLTVSNMSPEDSSIYLCSVKQGAYSPLHFGNGTRLTVT.